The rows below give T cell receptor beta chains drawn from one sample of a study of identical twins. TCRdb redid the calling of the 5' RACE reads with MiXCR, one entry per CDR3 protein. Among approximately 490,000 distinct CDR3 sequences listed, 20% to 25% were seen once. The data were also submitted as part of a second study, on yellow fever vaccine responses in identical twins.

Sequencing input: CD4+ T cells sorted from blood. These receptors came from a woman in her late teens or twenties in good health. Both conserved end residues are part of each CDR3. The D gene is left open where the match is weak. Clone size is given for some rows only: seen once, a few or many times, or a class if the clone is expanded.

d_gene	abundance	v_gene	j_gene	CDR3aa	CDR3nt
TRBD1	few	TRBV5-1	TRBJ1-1	CASSLGRTGSFKAEAFF	TGCGCCAGCAGCTTGGGTCGGACAGGGAGCTTCAAGGCTGAAGCTTTCTTT
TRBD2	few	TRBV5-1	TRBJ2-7	CASSPGSGRAYEQYF	TGCGCCAGCAGCCCAGGAAGCGGGAGAGCATACGAGCAGTACTTC
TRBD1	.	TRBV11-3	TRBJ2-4	CASSRGTGSNIQYF	TGTGCCAGCAGCCGAGGGACAGGGTCGAACATTCAGTACTTC
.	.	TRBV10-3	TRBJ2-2	CAISEIPQANTGELFF	TGTGCCATCAGTGAGATCCCGCAGGCGAACACCGGGGAGCTGTTTTTT
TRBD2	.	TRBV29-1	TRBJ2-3	CSVVTGLATDTQYF	TGCAGCGTCGTTACGGGACTAGCGACAGATACGCAGTATTTT
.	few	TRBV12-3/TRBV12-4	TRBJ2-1	CASSLAAITYEQFF	TGTGCCAGCAGTTTAGCAGCCATTACTTATGAGCAGTTCTTC
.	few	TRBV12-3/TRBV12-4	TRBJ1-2	CASSFSGGVGYTF	TGTGCCAGCAGTTTTAGTGGGGGCGTCGGCTACACCTTC
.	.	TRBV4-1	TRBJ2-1	CASSQGLSRVSSYNEQFF	TGCGCCAGCAGCCAAGGTCTTTCGCGGGTGAGCTCCTACAATGAGCAGTTCTTC
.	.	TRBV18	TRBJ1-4	CASSPPAGEKLFF	TGTGCCAGCTCACCGCCCGCAGGGGAAAAACTGTTTTTT
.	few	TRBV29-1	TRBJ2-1	CSVAGTTGSHEQFF	TGCAGCGTTGCAGGGACCACAGGGAGCCATGAGCAGTTCTTC
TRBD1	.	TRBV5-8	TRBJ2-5	CASSLGGDRDKETQYF	TGTGCCAGCAGCTTAGGGGGGGACAGGGACAAGGAGACCCAGTACTTC
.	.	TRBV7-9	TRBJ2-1	CASSLGQNEQFF	TGTGCCAGCAGCTTAGGACAGAATGAGCAGTTCTTC
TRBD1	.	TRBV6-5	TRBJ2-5	CASSSWTGNETQYF	TGTGCCAGCAGTTCTTGGACAGGGAACGAGACCCAGTACTTC
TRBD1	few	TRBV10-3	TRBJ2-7	CAIRGTGGEQYF	TGTGCCATCAGGGGGACAGGGGGAGAGCAGTACTTC
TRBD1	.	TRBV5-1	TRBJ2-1	CASSQATGTAQFF	TGCGCCAGCAGCCAGGCTACCGGGACAGCGCAGTTCTTC
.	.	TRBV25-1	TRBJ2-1	CASSPPGRLQSYNEQFF	TGTGCCAGCAGCCCTCCCGGACGCTTGCAATCTTACAATGAGCAGTTCTTC
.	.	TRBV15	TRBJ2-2	CATSKRGVSTNTGELFF	TGTGCCACCAGCAAGAGGGGGGTCAGCACGAACACCGGGGAGCTGTTTTTT